Sequencing of this T cell receptor beta chain was carried out in a study of blood T cell repertoires in COVID-19 (dated by TCRdb to about 2020). For the wider study: Samples covering the acute and convalescent phases of COVID-19 were provided by collaborators in the United States, Italy and Spain. The prospective study material was composed of cDNA or gDNA derived from T cells, B-cell-depleted T cells, or PBMCs. The dataset comprised deeply sampled blood TCRbeta repertoires from subjects exposed to, actively infected with, or recovered from COVID-19. The repertoires were released in a freely available public database meant as a resource for research on the immune response to SARS-CoV-2. Samples came from the ongoing ImmuneRACE study (first 160 participants) plus 1,254 subjects from 6 global collaborators. The sample metadata nearly always contained a de-identified subject ID, COVID-19 status, age in years and sex. Where available, HLA class I and class II types were obtained from metadata supplied by the sample provider rather than from assay-based typing. Broader findings and caveats from the paper: The quantity of clinical and demographic metadata differed by source and by participant and was supplied without curation.

In Seattle, one collaborating source enrolled patients while the infection was active and tracked those patients longitudinally over the course of disease. Each collaborating institution followed its own protocols to collect whole blood in K2EDTA tubes. For TCRbeta analysis, collaborators shipped samples in one of three forms: frozen whole blood, isolated PBMCs, or DNA extracted from either of those sample types. This clone was counted only a few times. Its recognized antigen is unknown. No much larger clone exists at a distance of one base, and base qualities are not known. TCRbeta CDR3 regions were amplified from genomic DNA by means of the immunoSEQ Assay, a bias-controlled multiplex PCR. Turning to the authors' computational methods: The number of nucleated cells in each sample was estimated from the amplification of reference gene primers within the assay. To quantify the absolute abundance of each unique TCRbeta CDR3 rearrangement, sequence reads were collapsed and filtered. For each sample, productive Simpson clonality was calculated as the square root of Simpson's diversity index over productive rearrangements. TCRdb limited this immuneACCESS table to in-frame rearrangements with V and J called. A share of clones is missing; checked studies link under half to unresolved V genes, and the rest is unexplained. The DNA was the basis for D and trimming; V, J and clone size are from that table. This sample lists 150,000 to 200,000 clones; less than 90% were detected once. The leading ten clones occupy approximately 14% of the sample.

Relative to germline, V is 10 bases shorter and J is 0 bases shorter, with 9 bases between their ends. The CDR3 measures 12 amino acids from cysteine to phenylalanine. CDR3 DNA only is kept here, 36 bases in frame from base 1. The germline V gene supplies CDR1 MNHEY and CDR2 SVGAGI. The chain links TRBV6-5 with TRBJ1-2; the D gene cannot be resolved reliably. The sequencing input was peripheral blood. The receptor comes from a woman in her 70s with COVID-19, enrolled during active disease. The nucleotide sequence is TGTGCCACCCGGACTGCTAACTATGGCTACACCTTC. It translates to CATRTANYGYTF.